This T cell receptor (beta chain) stems from a study of cytomegalovirus exposure and HLA in healthy donors. There are 13 residues in the CDR3. CDR1 and CDR2 from the germline V gene are SGHVS and FNYEAQ. V lost 7 bases to trimming and J lost 0 bases, with 9 bases between them. Primers for the PCR totalled 60 Vbeta and 13 Jbeta. Assay: immunoSEQ multiplex PCR; the TCRdb copy retains only in-frame clones and omits some. The table has about 150,000 clones, 70% to 85% seen once; the top ten hold around 3.7%. The rearrangement joins TRBV7-6 to TRBJ1-1; TRBD1 is a possible D gene (5 bases). The source is a male donor in good health and CMV-seronegative. Sequencing was performed on PBMCs. The CDR3 DNA reads as TGTGCCAGCATGCAGGGTATGAACACTGAAGCTTTCTTT. It yields the protein CASMQGMNTEAFF.